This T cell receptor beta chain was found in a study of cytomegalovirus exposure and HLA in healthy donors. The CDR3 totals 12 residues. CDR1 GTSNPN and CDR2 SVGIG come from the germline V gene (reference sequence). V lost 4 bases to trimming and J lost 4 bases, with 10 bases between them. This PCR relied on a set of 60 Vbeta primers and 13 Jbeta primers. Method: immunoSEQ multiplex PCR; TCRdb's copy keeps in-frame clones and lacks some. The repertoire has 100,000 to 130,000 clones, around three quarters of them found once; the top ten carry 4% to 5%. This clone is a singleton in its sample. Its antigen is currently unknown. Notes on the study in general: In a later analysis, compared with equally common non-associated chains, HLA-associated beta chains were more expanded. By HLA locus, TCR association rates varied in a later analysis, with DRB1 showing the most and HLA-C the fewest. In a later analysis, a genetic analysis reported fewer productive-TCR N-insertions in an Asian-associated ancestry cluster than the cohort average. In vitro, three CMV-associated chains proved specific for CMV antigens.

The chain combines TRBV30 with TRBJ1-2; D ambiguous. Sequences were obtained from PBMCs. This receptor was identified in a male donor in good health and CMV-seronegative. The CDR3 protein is CAWTVTGYGYTF. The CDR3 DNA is TGTGCCTGGACGGTAACGGGCTATGGCTACACCTTC.